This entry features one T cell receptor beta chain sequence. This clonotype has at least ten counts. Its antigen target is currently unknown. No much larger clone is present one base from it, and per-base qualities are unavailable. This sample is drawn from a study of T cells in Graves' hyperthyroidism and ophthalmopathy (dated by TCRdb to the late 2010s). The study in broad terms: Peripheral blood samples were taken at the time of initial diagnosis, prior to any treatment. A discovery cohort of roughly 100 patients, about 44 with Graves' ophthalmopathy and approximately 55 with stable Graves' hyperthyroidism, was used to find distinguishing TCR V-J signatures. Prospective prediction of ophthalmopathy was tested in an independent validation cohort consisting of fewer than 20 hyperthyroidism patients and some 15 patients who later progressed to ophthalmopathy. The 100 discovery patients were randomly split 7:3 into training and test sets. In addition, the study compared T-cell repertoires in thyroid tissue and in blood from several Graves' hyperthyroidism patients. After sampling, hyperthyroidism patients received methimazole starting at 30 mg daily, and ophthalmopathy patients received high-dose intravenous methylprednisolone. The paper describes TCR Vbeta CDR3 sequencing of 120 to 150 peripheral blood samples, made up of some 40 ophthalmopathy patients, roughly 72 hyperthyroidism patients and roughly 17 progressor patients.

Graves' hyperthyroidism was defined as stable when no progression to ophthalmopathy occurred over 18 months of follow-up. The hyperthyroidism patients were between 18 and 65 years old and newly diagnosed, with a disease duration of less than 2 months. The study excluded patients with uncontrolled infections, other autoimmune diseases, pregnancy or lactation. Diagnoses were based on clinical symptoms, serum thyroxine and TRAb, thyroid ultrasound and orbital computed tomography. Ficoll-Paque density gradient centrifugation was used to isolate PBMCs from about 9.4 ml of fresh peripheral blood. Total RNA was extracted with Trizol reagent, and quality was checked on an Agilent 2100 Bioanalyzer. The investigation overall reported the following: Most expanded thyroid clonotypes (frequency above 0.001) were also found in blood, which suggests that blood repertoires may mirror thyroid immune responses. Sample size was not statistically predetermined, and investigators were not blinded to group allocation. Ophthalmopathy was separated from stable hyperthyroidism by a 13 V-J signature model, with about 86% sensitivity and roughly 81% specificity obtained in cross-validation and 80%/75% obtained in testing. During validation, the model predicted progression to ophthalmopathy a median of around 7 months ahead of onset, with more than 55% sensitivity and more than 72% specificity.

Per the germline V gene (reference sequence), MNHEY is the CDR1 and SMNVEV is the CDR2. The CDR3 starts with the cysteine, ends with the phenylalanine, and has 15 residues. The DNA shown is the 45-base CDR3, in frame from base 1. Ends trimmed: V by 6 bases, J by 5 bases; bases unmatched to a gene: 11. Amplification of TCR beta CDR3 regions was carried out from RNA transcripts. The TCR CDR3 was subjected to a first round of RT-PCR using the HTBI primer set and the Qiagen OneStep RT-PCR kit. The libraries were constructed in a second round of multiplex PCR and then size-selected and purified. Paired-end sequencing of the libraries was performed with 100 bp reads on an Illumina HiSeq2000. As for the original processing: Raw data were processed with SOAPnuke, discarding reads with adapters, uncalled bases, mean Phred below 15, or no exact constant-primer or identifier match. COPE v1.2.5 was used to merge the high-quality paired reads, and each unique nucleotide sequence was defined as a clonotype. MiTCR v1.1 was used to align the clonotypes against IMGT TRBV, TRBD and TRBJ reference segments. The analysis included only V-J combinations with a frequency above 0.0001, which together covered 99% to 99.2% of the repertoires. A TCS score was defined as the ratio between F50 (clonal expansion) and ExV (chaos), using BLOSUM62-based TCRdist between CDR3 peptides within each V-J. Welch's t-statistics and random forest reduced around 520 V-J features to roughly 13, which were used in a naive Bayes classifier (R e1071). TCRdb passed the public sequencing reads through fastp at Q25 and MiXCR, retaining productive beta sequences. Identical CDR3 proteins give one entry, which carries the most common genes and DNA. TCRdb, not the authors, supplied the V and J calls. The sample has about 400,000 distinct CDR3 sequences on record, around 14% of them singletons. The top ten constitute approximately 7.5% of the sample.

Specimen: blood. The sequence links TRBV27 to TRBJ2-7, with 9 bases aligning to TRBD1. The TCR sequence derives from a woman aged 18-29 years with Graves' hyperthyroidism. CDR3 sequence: CASSPIGTGIHEQYF. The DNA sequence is TGTGCCAGCAGCCCAATCGGGACAGGGATACACGAGCAGTACTTC.